This T cell receptor (beta chain) appears in the sequencing data of a study of Ad26.COV2.S vaccination and SARS-CoV-2 variants. Findings of the study overall: Breadth of non-spike TCRs did not differ between vaccinees and placebo recipients. In vaccinated individuals, spike-specific CD8+ and CD4+ T cell responses reportedly displayed substantial breadth.

TCRdb keeps only in-frame clones here, not all; method: immunoSEQ multiplex PCR. The sample records 300,000 to 450,000 clones, roughly 94% being singletons. V was trimmed by 0 bases and J by 5 bases, leaving 15 bases between them. The CDR3 runs to 16 residues. CDR1 is SGDLS, CDR2 YYNGEE, per germline. About this clone itself: Its antigen remains unidentified.

The sample here was peripheral blood, taken after recovery from COVID-19. The chain employs TRBV9 and TRBJ1-3; D is possibly TRBD1 (5 bases). The TCR sequence derives from a human donor who had recovered from COVID-19. The CDR3 here is CASSVGAREMRNTIYF. CDR3 nucleotides: TGTGCCAGCAGCGTAGGGGCCAGGGAGATGAGAAACACCATATATTTT.